The T cell receptor beta chain described here comes from a study of shared clonotypes between healthy human individuals. At deep level, the assay was performed. Roughly 200 ng DNA, around 30,000 T cell genomes, went into each sorted-subset replicate PCR. TCRdb's table, derived via immunoSEQ multiplex PCR, lists solely in-frame clones and lacks some. The data contain 1.6 million or so clones, around 98.5% of them singletons. To note about this clone: Its antigen is not known.

Findings and limits, study-wide: Relative to their counterparts shared across all four donors, non-shared clonotypes exhibited diminished generation probabilities. Sharing of clonotypes among donors was expected to vary with sequencing depth.

CDR1 and CDR2 from the germline V gene are LNHDA and SQIVND (reference sequence). The CDR3 consists of 14 residues. V lost 7 bases and J 0 bases, leaving 12 bases between the germline ends. The sequencing sample was made of naive CD4+ T cells sorted from blood. Subset of the sample: CD45RA+ positively selected. J is TRBJ1-1 and V is TRBV19, with a weak D call TRBD1 (5 bases). The sequence derives from a man between 25 and 39 years old in good health. The CDR3 region is CASNLGVVNTEAFF. CDR3 bases: TGTGCCAGTAACCTGGGGGTAGTGAACACTGAAGCTTTCTTT.